This T cell receptor beta chain derives from a study of T cell repertoires in cytomegalovirus infection. The wider study: Indications came from public TCR beta signatures; they pointed to CMV infection and to a matching HLA type. Study-level points and caveats: Carriers of CMV and the relevant HLA type were discriminated by public TCR beta frequency. HLA-C-restricted CMV-specific TCR beta clonotypes were dominant in the ex vivo response.

This clonotype was picked up a small number of times. The target antigen is unknown. Per germline, CDR1 DFQATT and CDR2 SNEGSKA (reference sequence). The trim removed 3 bases at V and 0 bases at J, leaving 0 bases unmatched. CDR3 length: 15 residues. TCRdb reanalysed the reads using MiXCR and keeps one entry per CDR3 protein. This table holds roughly 640,000 distinct CDR3 sequences, less than 25% found once. The chain links TRBV20-1 to TRBJ2-3; 13 nucleotides align to TRBD2. The sequence was obtained from a human donor in good health (CMV status not recorded). Some clones in this sample may be carry-over from other donors' samples. Sequencing was carried out using CD8+ T cells from PBMCs. The CDR3 here is CSARGLAGSTDTQYF. The CDR3 nucleotides are TGCAGTGCTAGGGGACTAGCGGGGAGCACAGATACGCAGTATTTT.